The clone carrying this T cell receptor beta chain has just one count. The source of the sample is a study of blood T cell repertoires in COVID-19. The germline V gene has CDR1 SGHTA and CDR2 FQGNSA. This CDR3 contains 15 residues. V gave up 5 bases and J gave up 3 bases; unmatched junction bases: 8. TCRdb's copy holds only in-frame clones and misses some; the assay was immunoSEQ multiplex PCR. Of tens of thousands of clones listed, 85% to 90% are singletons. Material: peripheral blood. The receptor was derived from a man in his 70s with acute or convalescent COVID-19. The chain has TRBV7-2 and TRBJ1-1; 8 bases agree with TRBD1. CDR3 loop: CASSPHSQGDTEAFF. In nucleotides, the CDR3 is TGTGCCAGCAGCCCCCACTCACAGGGGGACACTGAAGCTTTCTTT.